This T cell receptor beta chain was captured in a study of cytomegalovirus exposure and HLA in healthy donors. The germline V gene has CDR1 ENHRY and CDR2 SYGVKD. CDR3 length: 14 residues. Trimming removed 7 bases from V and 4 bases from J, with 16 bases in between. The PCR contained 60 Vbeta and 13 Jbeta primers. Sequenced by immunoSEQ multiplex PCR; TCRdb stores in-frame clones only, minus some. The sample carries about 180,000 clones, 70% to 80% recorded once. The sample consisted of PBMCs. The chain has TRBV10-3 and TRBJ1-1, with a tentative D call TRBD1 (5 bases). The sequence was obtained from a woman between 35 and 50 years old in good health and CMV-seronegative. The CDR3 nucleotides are TGTGCCATCATGAGGCAGGGAGGAGGCACTGAAGCTTTCTTT. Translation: CAIMRQGGGTEAFF.